This is a list of T cell receptor beta chains from one sample in a study of blood T cell repertoires in COVID-19. TCRdb's table, derived via immunoSEQ multiplex PCR, lists solely in-frame clones and lacks some. The sample records just under 85,000 clones, approximately 86% being singletons. What was sequenced was peripheral blood. The receptors come from a man of 80 years or more with active or convalescent COVID-19. Each CDR3 is given with its conserved first and last residue.

J: TRBJ2-6
V: TRBV18
CDR3: CASSKGGGFSGANVLTF

J: TRBJ2-3
V: TRBV19
CDR3: CASTPFLRGSGSVAQYF

J: TRBJ1-5
V: TRBV29-1
CDR3: CSVRQGNNQPQHF

J: TRBJ1-2
V: TRBV27
CDR3: CASGSTGTGGRVVYGYTF

J: TRBJ2-5
V: TRBV7-2
CDR3: CASSSRLGRMETQYF

J: TRBJ2-1
V: TRBV7-3
CDR3: CASSLEAGGPLGEQFF

J: TRBJ2-2
V: TRBV19
CDR3: CASTWTANTGELFF

J: TRBJ2-1
V: TRBV5-1
CDR3: CASSLVSGVSYNEQFF

J: TRBJ1-4
V: TRBV4-1
CDR3: CASSHLGHYEKLFF

J: TRBJ2-1
V: TRBV5-7
CDR3: CASSTAGAPDNEQFF

J: TRBJ2-1
V: TRBV5-1
CDR3: CASSVSDFDYNEQFF

J: TRBJ1-1
V: TRBV7-2
CDR3: CASSIKTGGWTEAFF

J: TRBJ1-5
V: TRBV18
CDR3: CASSPQGGNQPQHF

J: TRBJ1-4
V: TRBV6-6
CDR3: CASRTGRSFEKLFF

J: TRBJ1-1
V: TRBV10-3
CDR3: CAISRDTGASTEAFF

J: TRBJ1-4
V: TRBV2
CDR3: CASSEGQLGGYSEKLFF

J: TRBJ2-1
V: TRBV6-2/TRBV6-3
CDR3: CASSYPETYYNEQFF

J: TRBJ1-3
V: TRBV7-2
CDR3: CASSLGGAGGNTIYF

J: TRBJ1-5
V: TRBV21-1
CDR3: CASSKVAQPQHF

J: TRBJ2-3
V: TRBV5-1
CDR3: CASSLALESDTQYF

J: TRBJ1-5
V: TRBV6-1
CDR3: CASSENFVGNQPQHF

J: TRBJ2-2
V: TRBV5-1
CDR3: CASSLEVGQNTGELFF

J: TRBJ2-1
V: TRBV18
CDR3: CASSEAGGNEQFF

J: TRBJ2-3
V: TRBV5-1
CDR3: CASSFLRTGDTDTQYF

J: TRBJ2-3
V: TRBV5-1
CDR3: CASSSGTATDTQYF

J: TRBJ2-2
V: TRBV23-1
CDR3: CASSRETGRIGELFF

J: TRBJ1-6
V: TRBV7-2
CDR3: CASSSDRDSPLHF

J: TRBJ1-5
V: TRBV28
CDR3: CASSPTSYNQPQHF

J: TRBJ2-5
V: TRBV15
CDR3: CATSRGPVGIQETQYF

J: TRBJ1-3
V: TRBV5-8
CDR3: CASSFESLSNTIYF

J: TRBJ1-2
V: TRBV7-8
CDR3: CASSLVGHRDYGYTF

J: TRBJ1-1
V: TRBV3-1/TRBV3-2
CDR3: CASSRTGNTEAFF

J: TRBJ1-1
V: TRBV2
CDR3: CASSTNLNTEAFF

J: TRBJ1-4
V: TRBV30
CDR3: CACPPLSGGSEKLFF

J: TRBJ2-2
V: TRBV4-2
CDR3: CASSQSGGATGELFF

J: TRBJ1-1
V: TRBV3-1/TRBV3-2
CDR3: CASSQADRNTEAFF

J: TRBJ2-3
V: TRBV6-1
CDR3: CASSEGGGPHADTQYF

J: TRBJ1-3
V: TRBV30
CDR3: CAWSLRQGLANTIYF

J: TRBJ1-2
V: TRBV2
CDR3: CASKSRTGGVSGYTF

J: TRBJ1-1
V: TRBV29-1
CDR3: CSVESGWVAFF

J: TRBJ1-3
V: TRBV6-5
CDR3: CASRTTGVSGNTIYF

J: TRBJ2-2
V: TRBV24-1
CDR3: CATSKGLDTGELFF

J: TRBJ1-3
V: TRBV3-1/TRBV3-2
CDR3: CASSERDGLGNTIYF

J: TRBJ1-2
V: TRBV3-1/TRBV3-2
CDR3: CASSLPGVNYGYTF

J: TRBJ1-3
V: TRBV9
CDR3: CASSKRQGRYSGNTIYF

J: TRBJ2-2
V: TRBV6-5
CDR3: CAAKGGYTGELFF

J: TRBJ1-6
V: TRBV3-1/TRBV3-2
CDR3: CASSRGDRGSPLHF

J: TRBJ1-2
V: TRBV19
CDR3: CASSIDMGETGSGGYTF